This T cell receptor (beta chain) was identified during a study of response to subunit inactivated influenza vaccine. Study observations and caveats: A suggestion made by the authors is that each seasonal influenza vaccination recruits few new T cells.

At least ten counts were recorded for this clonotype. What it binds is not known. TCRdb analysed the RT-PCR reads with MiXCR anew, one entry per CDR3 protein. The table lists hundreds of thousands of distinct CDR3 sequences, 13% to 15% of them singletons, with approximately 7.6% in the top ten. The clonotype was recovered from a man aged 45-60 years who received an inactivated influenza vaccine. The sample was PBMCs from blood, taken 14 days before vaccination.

CDR3 coding DNA: TGTGCCAGCAGAATATTGCTTGGGGGGACCGGGGAGCTGTTTTTT. This encodes CASRILLGGTGELFF. This sequence joins TRBV2 and TRBJ2-2; weak D call: TRBD2 (6 bases). The CDR3 is 15 amino acids. The germline CDR1 and CDR2 sequences are SNHLY and FYNNEI. The ends were cut back, 6 bases at V and 5 bases at J, with 16 bases in the middle.